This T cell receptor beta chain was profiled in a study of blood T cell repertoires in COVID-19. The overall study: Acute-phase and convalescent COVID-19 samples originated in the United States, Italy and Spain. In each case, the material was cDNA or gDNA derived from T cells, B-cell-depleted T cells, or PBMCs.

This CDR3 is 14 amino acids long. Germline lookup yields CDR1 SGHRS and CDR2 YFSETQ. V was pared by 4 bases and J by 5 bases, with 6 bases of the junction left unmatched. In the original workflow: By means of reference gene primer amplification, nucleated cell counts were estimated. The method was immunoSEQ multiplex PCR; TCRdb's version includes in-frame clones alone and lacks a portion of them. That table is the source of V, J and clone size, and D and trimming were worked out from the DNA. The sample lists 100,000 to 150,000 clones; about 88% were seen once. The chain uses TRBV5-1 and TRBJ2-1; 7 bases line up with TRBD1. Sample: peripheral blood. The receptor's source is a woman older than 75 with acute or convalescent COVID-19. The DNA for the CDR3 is TGCGCCAGCAGCCCCGATACAGGGGACAATGAGCAGTTCTTC. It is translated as CASSPDTGDNEQFF.